This TCR beta chain came from a study of response to subunit inactivated influenza vaccine. Overall study results and limits: New T cells are recruited in small numbers by each seasonal influenza vaccination, according to the authors' suggestion.

TCRdb recomputed calls from the RT-PCR reads with MiXCR, one row per CDR3 protein. The sample consists of approximately 680,000 distinct CDR3 sequences, approximately 14% of them appearing once. Trimming pared 1 base from V and 0 bases from J, leaving 19 bases between. The length of the CDR3 is 18 residues. Germline loops: CDR1 SGHAT, CDR2 FQDESV (reference sequence). This clonotype has more than one count but fewer than ten. Its antigen is still unknown. The sequence came from a man aged 50 or older who received an inactivated influenza vaccine. The starting material was PBMCs from blood, obtained 11 to 12 days after vaccination. The V and J genes are TRBV11-1 and TRBJ2-7, with a weak D call TRBD1 (5 bases). The CDR3 loop reads CASSLGLGAQGSSYEQYF. In DNA, the CDR3 is TGTGCCAGCAGCTTAGGTTTGGGCGCTCAGGGTAGCTCCTACGAGCAGTACTTC.